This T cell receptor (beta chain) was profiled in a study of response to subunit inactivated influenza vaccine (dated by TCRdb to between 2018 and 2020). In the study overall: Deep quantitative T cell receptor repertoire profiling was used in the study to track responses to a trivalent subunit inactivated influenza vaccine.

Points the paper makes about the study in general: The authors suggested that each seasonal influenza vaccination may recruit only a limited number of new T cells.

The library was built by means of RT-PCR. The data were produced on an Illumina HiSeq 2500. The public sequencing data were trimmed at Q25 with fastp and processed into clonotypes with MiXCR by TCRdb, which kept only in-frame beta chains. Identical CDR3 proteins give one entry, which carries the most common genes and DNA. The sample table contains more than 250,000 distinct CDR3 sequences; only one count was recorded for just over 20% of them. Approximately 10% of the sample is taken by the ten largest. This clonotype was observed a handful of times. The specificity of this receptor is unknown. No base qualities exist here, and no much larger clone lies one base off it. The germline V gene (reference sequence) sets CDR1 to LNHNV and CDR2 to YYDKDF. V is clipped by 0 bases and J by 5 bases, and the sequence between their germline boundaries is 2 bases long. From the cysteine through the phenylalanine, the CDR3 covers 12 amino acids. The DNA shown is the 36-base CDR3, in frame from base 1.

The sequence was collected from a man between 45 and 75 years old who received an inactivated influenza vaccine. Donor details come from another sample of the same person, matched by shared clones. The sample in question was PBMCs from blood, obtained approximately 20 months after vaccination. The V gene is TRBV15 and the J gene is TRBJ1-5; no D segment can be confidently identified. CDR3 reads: CATSRDYQPQHF. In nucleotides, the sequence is TGTGCCACCAGCAGAGATTATCAGCCCCAGCATTTT.